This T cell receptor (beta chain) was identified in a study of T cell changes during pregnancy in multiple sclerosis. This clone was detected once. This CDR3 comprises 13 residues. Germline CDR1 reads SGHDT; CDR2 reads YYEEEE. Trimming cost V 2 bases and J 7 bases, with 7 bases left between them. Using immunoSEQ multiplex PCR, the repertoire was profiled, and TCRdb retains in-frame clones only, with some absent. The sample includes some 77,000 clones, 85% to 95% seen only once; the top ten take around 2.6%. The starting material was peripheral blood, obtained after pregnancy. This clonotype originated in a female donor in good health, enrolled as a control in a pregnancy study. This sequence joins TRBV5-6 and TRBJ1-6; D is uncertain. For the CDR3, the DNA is TGTGCCAGCAGCTTACCACGGAATTCACCCCTCCACTTT. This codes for CASSLPRNSPLHF.